The clone carrying this TCR beta chain was detected ten times or more. The TCR beta library used iRepertoire HTBI primers with Arm-PCR amplification of CDR3. TCRdb processed the multiplex PCR reads anew with MiXCR; each CDR3 protein has one entry. The data hold 450,000 to 650,000 distinct CDR3 sequences, with about 16% observed a single time. Stated time point: newly diagnosed GD, antithyroid drugs for less than 3 months. The TCR library was made from RNA that had been extracted from PBMCs in TRIzol. This CDR3 is built from 15 residues. Per germline, CDR1 DFQATT and CDR2 SNEGSKA (reference sequence). The J segment lost 2 bases and the V segment lost 6 bases, leaving 9 bases of the junction unmatched. The sample comes from a study of regulatory T cells in long-lasting Graves disease. The same data also went into a second study, on T cells in Graves' hyperthyroidism and ophthalmopathy. As that study records: The TCR CDR3 first-round RT-PCR relied on the HTBI primer set.

The sample consisted of peripheral blood mononuclear cells (PBMCs), taken at new diagnosis, from a patient treated with antithyroid drugs. The clonotype comes from a woman aged 40-65 years with Graves disease. V usage is TRBV20-1 and J usage is TRBJ2-3, with 9 nucleotides matching TRBD1. The chain's CDR3 is CSATGQGSFTDTQYF. In nucleotides, the CDR3 is TGCAGTGCAACGGGACAGGGCTCTTTCACAGATACGCAGTATTTT.